Shown below are 7 T cell receptor beta chains from a single sample sequenced in a study of cytomegalovirus exposure and HLA in healthy donors (dated 2017 in TCRdb). Libraries came from the immunoSEQ multiplex PCR assay. For the multiplex PCR, a mixture combining 60 forward primers for TCR Vbeta segments and 13 reverse primers for TCR Jbeta segments was used. TCRdb took over this immuneACCESS table, retaining in-frame rearrangements with V and J assigned. Such tables are incomplete; in checked studies, under half of the missing clones stem from an unresolved V gene, and the remainder is unexplained. Counted in this sample were 80,000 to 100,000 clones; 60% to 80% of them appeared once. The biggest ten clones account for roughly 3% of the sample. The sequenced sample was PBMCs. These receptors all stem from a man between 40 and 49 years old in good health and CMV-seronegative.

This clone was counted only a few times. The rearrangement links TRBV4-2 to TRBJ1-5, with D perhaps TRBD1 (5 bases). CDR3 length: 16 amino acids. CDR1 and CDR2 (germline): LGHNA, YNFKEQ. V was pared by 1 base and J by 2 bases, with 12 bases between. The CDR3 here is CASSQGQKEGNQPQHF. The CDR3 DNA is TGTGCCAGCAGCCAAGGACAGAAGGAAGGCAATCAGCCCCAGCATTTT.

V is TRBV27 and J is TRBJ2-1; 9 positions match TRBD2. V gave up 5 bases and J gave up 6 bases; unmatched junction bases: 23. The CDR3 length is 20 residues. Per the germline V gene, CDR1 is MNHEY and CDR2 is SMNVEV (reference sequence). The CDR3 spells CASSPRIGGRPSGIGNEQFF. CDR3 coding DNA: TGTGCCAGCAGTCCTAGGATAGGGGGAAGGCCTAGCGGGATCGGCAATGAGCAGTTCTTC.

The chain carries TRBV29-1 and TRBJ2-3, with TRBD2 identical over 10 bases. The CDR3 loop spans 18 amino acids. V gave up 4 bases and J gave up 4 bases; unmatched junction bases: 17. Germline CDR1 SQVTM, CDR2 ANQGSEA. DNA of the CDR3: TGCAGCGTTGGTAAGGGCCCGAGACTAGCGGGTTCCGCAGATACGCAGTATTTT. Translated: CSVGKGPRLAGSADTQYF.

CDR3 nucleotide sequence: TGTGCCAGCAGCTTCGGTGGAGGGGTGGGGACCGGGGAGCTGTTTTTT. It codes for CASSFGGGVGTGELFF. The chain uses TRBV5-4 and TRBJ2-2; D possibly corresponds to TRBD2 (6 bases). The germline V gene encodes CDR1 SGHNT and CDR2 YYREEE (reference sequence). The CDR3 is 16 amino acids. Trimming stripped 2 bases from V and 5 bases from J, with 16 bases between. The full variable domain, with the rest looked up from reference TRBV5-4 and TRBJ2-2, is ETGVTQSPTHLIKTRGQQVTLRCSSQSGHNTVSWYQQALGQGPQFIFQYYREEENGRGNFPPRFSGLQFPNYSSELNVNALELDDSALYLCASSFGGGVGTGELFFGEGSRLTVL.

The gene calls are TRBV7-2 and TRBJ2-2, with a weak D call TRBD1 (6 bases). Trimming cost V 5 bases and J 2 bases, with 15 bases left between them. This CDR3 comprises 16 residues. Germline loops: CDR1 SGHTA, CDR2 FQGNSA. In nucleotides, the CDR3 is TGTGCCAGCAGCCGTGCTGGGGGCTTCAACACCGGGGAGCTGTTTTTT. Translated, it gives CASSRAGGFNTGELFF.

The CDR3, as DNA: TGTGCCAGCAGATTCAGACAGGGTGGAGAGCAGTACTTC. Protein product: CASRFRQGGEQYF. The chain recombines TRBV2 with TRBJ2-7, with 7 nucleotides matching TRBD1. This CDR3 has 13 amino acids. J was trimmed by 7 bases and V by 6 bases; bases with no gene match: 9. Germline assignment: CDR1 SNHLY and CDR2 FYNNEI.

V and J are TRBV4-1 and TRBJ2-1; no clear D. CDR3 size: 17 residues. Looked up from germline, CDR1 is MGHRA and CDR2 is YSYEKL. V was shortened by 0 bases and J by 0 bases, with 12 bases between the two germline ends. This CDR3 reads CASSQESAAASYNEQFF. CDR3 nucleotide sequence: TGCGCCAGCAGCCAAGAATCGGCGGCAGCCTCCTACAATGAGCAGTTCTTC.